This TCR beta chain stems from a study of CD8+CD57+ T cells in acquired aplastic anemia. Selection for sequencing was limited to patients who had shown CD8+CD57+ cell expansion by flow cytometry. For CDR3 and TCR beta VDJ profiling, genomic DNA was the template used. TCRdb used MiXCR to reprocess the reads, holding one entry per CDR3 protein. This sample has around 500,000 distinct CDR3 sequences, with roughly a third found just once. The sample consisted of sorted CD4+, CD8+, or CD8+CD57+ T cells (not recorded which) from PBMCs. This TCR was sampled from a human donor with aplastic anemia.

CDR3 bases: TGTGCCACCAGCAGAGACGGGGGACTCAATCAGCCCCAGCATTTT. As protein: CATSRDGGLNQPQHF. The V and J genes are TRBV15 and TRBJ1-5; maybe TRBD1 (5 bases). The germline V gene encodes CDR1 LNHNV and CDR2 YYDKDF (reference sequence). The CDR3 is 15 amino acids. Trimming removed 0 bases from V and 3 bases from J, with 9 bases in between.